These T cell receptor beta chains were read from a single sample in a study of blood T cell repertoires in COVID-19. The protocol was immunoSEQ multiplex PCR, while the TCRdb copy is restricted to in-frame clones and leaves out a portion. The repertoire includes about 160,000 clones, about four fifths of them detected once, and approximately 7.6% sits in the top ten. The sequencing sample was made of peripheral blood. These receptors originate from an older woman with COVID-19, enrolled during active disease. Both conserved end residues are part of each CDR3. D genes are given only for firm matches. Not all rows give a size; the values are once, few, many and, for expanded clones, a class.

clone_size d_call j_call v_call cdr3_nt cdr3_aa
NA NA TRBJ1-6 TRBV7-9 TGTGCCAGCAGCTCACAGACAGCCTGGAGTTCACCCCTCCACTTT CASSSQTAWSSPLHF
few TRBD1 TRBJ2-1 TRBV7-8 TGTGCCAGCAGCCGAAATGGCGGGACAGGATACAATGAGCAGTTCTTC CASSRNGGTGYNEQFF
NA TRBD1 TRBJ2-5 TRBV2 TGTGCCAGCAGACTCCGGACAGGCCAAGAGACCCAGTACTTC CASRLRTGQETQYF
NA NA TRBJ2-5 TRBV4-3 TGCGCCAGCAGCCAAGAGGCGGCAATGGCCCAGTACTTC CASSQEAAMAQYF
NA NA TRBJ1-3 TRBV6-1 TGTGCCAGCAGTGAAGCGGGCCTTGGAAACACCATATATTTT CASSEAGLGNTIYF
NA TRBD2 TRBJ2-1 TRBV11-2 TGTGCCAGCACGGGGGGGCCGTACAATGAGCAGTTCTTC CASTGGPYNEQFF
once NA TRBJ1-1 TRBV11-2 TGTGCCAGCAGCTCAGGGAATTCGGGCACTGAAGCTTTCTTT CASSSGNSGTEAFF
NA NA TRBJ1-2 TRBV28 TGTGCCAGCAGGGAATCGGACAGAAACTATGGCTACACCTTC CASRESDRNYGYTF
NA TRBD1 TRBJ1-3 TRBV7-2 TGTGCCAGCAGCTTGGGAAACAGGGGGCCGAGGGGAAACACCATATATTTT CASSLGNRGPRGNTIYF
NA TRBD1 TRBJ2-7 TRBV6-1 TGTGCCAGCAGTGAAATTGGGTCTGGGACAGGGGGGAACTACGAGCAGTACTTC CASSEIGSGTGGNYEQYF
NA NA TRBJ1-4 TRBV19 TGTGCCAGTAGTATAGGCAGATCTGCAACTAATGAAAAACTGTTTTTT CASSIGRSATNEKLFF
NA NA TRBJ1-2 TRBV6-1 NA CASSEVGQGTF
NA NA TRBJ1-2 TRBV6-5 TGTGCCAGCAGTTACTATTCGGGACAAAACTATGGCTACACCTTC CASSYYSGQNYGYTF
NA NA TRBJ2-5 TRBV7-9 TGTGCCAGCAGCTTATCCGGCGGAGTGGGAGAGACCCAGTACTTC CASSLSGGVGETQYF
NA NA TRBJ2-3 TRBV19 TGTGCCAGTAGTCCCGTGGCGGGGACGTCAGATACGCAGTATTTT CASSPVAGTSDTQYF
NA NA TRBJ1-4 TRBV6-2/TRBV6-3 TGTGCCAGCAGTTACAAACAGGGATGGAATGAAAAACTGTTTTTT CASSYKQGWNEKLFF